Listed here are 22 T cell receptor beta chains from one sample, sequenced in a study of blood T cell repertoires in COVID-19. Clones were sequenced by immunoSEQ multiplex PCR, and TCRdb holds only the in-frame ones, with some missing. The sample lists roughly 150,000 clones, over 70% occurring once. Input material: PBMCs or T cells enriched from blood (not recorded which). The source of these receptors is a man aged 65 to 79 who had been exposed to COVID-19.

This clone was detected only once. The chain carries TRBV7-2 and TRBJ1-1; TRBD1 is a possible D gene (6 bases). The V end lost 5 bases, the J end lost 4 bases, and 17 bases lay between the germline ends. Germline V gene lookup returns CDR1 SGHTA and CDR2 FQGNSA. The CDR3 is 15 amino acids. CDR3 sequence: CASSLGGGAGTEAFF. The CDR3 bases are TGTGCCAGCAGCCTGGGCGGGGGCGCGGGCACTGAAGCTTTCTTT.

The chain joins TRBV6-5 to TRBJ2-7, with TRBD1 matching over 11 bases. V was pared by 6 bases and J by 3 bases, with 7 bases of the junction left unmatched. The CDR3 totals 15 residues. Germline values: CDR1 MNHEY, CDR2 SVGAGI. The CDR3 reads CASSSRTGGGYEQYF. DNA for the CDR3: TGTGCCAGCAGCTCCCGGACAGGGGGCGGCTACGAGCAGTACTTC.

The chain couples TRBV6-1 to TRBJ1-3; maybe TRBD1 (6 bases). Trimming removed 3 bases at V and 2 bases at J, with 17 bases between. In germline, CDR1 is MNHNS, CDR2 SASEGT. The CDR3 runs 17 residues. CDR3 sequence reads: CASSESLTGLAGNTIYF. As DNA, the CDR3 is TGTGCCAGCAGTGAGTCCTTGACAGGCCTCGCTGGAAACACCATATATTTT.

The CDR3 is CASTLTGVQETQYF. DNA of the CDR3: TGTGCCAGCACCCTCACAGGAGTCCAAGAGACCCAGTACTTC. This sequence joins TRBV6-5 and TRBJ2-5; perhaps TRBD1 as D (5 bases). The CDR3 runs 14 residues. Germline V gene lookup returns CDR1 MNHEY and CDR2 SVGAGI. Deletions cut 7 bases from V and 1 base from J, with 13 bases between.

This rearrangement joins TRBV5-4 to TRBJ2-5, with TRBD2 identical over 9 bases. Germline-derived CDR1 and CDR2 are SGHNT and YYREEE (reference sequence). V dropped 3 bases and J dropped 3; count of bases not matched to a gene: 6. The CDR3 length is 15 residues. CDR3 sequence (DNA): TGTGCCAGCAGCTCCAGGGTAGCGGGGGAAGAGACCCAGTACTTC. Encoded protein: CASSSRVAGEETQYF.

This rearrangement joins TRBV7-6 to TRBJ2-5; D is possibly TRBD2 (5 bases). The CDR3 has 16 amino acids. V dropped 5 bases and J dropped 5 bases, with 21 bases sitting between them. Germline CDR1 and CDR2: SGHVS and FNYEAQ. CDR3 amino acids: CASSPVDYNFLETQYF. In nucleotides, the CDR3 is TGTGCCAGCAGCCCCGTCGACTATAATTTTCTGGAGACCCAGTACTTC.

The chain couples TRBV4-2 to TRBJ2-7; TRBD1 is a possible D gene (6 bases). The V end lost 0 bases, the J end lost 3 bases, and 15 bases lay between the germline ends. Germline V CDR1 and CDR2: LGHNA, YNFKEQ. There are 16 residues in the CDR3. DNA of the CDR3: TGTGCCAGCAGCCAAGATGGATCGACAGGTGGCTACGAGCAGTACTTC. Amino acid sequence: CASSQDGSTGGYEQYF.

This chain joins TRBV6-1 and TRBJ2-1, with 7 bases that match TRBD2. The germline gives CDR1 MNHNS, CDR2 SASEGT. This CDR3 spans 15 amino acids. J lost 8 bases, V lost 1 base, and 8 bases had no gene match. As DNA, the CDR3 is TGTGCCAGCAGTGAAGGGGGAGGGCCCTTCTATGAGCAGTTCTTC. Translating gives CASSEGGGPFYEQFF.

The genes are TRBV3-1 (or the pseudogene TRBV3-2) and TRBJ1-1; D is uncertain. The germline gives CDR1 LGHDT, CDR2 YNNKEL (reference sequence). Trimming removed 2 bases from V and 2 bases from J, with 6 bases in between. The CDR3 totals 13 residues. In DNA form, the CDR3 reads TGTGCCAGCAGCCAACGTTCCAACACTGAAGCTTTCTTT. Translation: CASSQRSNTEAFF.

This chain links TRBV7-2 with TRBJ2-7; possible D gene TRBD1, 5 bases. The V end lost 0 bases, the J end lost 0 bases, and 9 bases lay between the germline ends. Germline loops: CDR1 SGHTA, CDR2 FQGNSA. The CDR3 spans 15 residues. The CDR3 here is CASSLAGVSSYEQYF. The CDR3, as DNA: TGTGCCAGCAGCTTAGCAGGGGTCAGCTCCTACGAGCAGTACTTC. Looking up the rest from reference TRBV7-2 and TRBJ2-7 gives the full variable domain: GAGVSQSPSNKVTEKGKDVELRCDPISGHTALYWYRQSLGQGLEFLIYFQGNSAPDKSGLPSDRFSAERTGGSVSTLTIQRTQQEDSAVYLCASSLAGVSSYEQYFGPGTRLTVT.

This chain links TRBV18 with TRBJ1-1; D is unclear. The CDR3 loop spans 15 amino acids. V was pared by 4 bases and J by 1 base, with 13 bases between. Germline V gene data show CDR1 as KGHSH and CDR2 as LQKENI. In nucleotides, the CDR3 is TGTGCCAGCTCACGACTTGAGAGGGCGAACACTGAAGCTTTCTTT. Amino acid sequence: CASSRLERANTEAFF.

The chain couples TRBV7-9 to TRBJ2-3; TRBD2 agrees at 10 bases. V trimming: 0 bases; J trimming: 6 bases; junction bases outside the gene matches: 6. Germline CDR1 and CDR2: SEHNR and FQNEAQ (reference sequence). The CDR3 loop spans 16 amino acids. CDR3 nucleotide sequence: TGTGCCAGCAGCTTAGCGGGCAGCGGGAGGGGCGATACGCAGTATTTT. Its translation is CASSLAGSGRGDTQYF.

This sequence joins TRBV13 and TRBJ1-2; D gene uncertain. This CDR3 spans 13 amino acids. Germline V gene lookup returns CDR1 PRHDT and CDR2 FYEKMQ (reference sequence). V lost 5 bases and J 2 bases, leaving 9 bases between the germline ends. The CDR3 DNA reads TGTGCCAGCAGCAGCGGCGGGAACTATGGCTACACCTTC. It yields the protein CASSSGGNYGYTF.

A word on this clone: Other DNA sequences in the same sample also yield this CDR3. The rearrangement links TRBV15 to TRBJ1-1; perhaps TRBD1 as D (5 bases). Germline lookup yields CDR1 LNHNV and CDR2 YYDKDF (reference sequence). V dropped 1 base and J dropped 0 bases, with 6 bases sitting between them. The CDR3 is made up of 14 amino acids. The CDR3 here is CATSRGGVNTEAFF. The CDR3 coding sequence is TGTGCCACCAGCAGAGGGGGGGTGAACACTGAAGCTTTCTTT. Filled out from reference TRBV15 and TRBJ1-1, the complete variable domain reads DAMVIQNPRYQVTQFGKPVTLSCSQTLNHNVMYWYQQKSSQAPKLLFHYYDKDFNNEADTPDNFQSRRPNTSFCFLDIRSPGLGDTAMYLCATSRGGVNTEAFFGQGTRLTVV.

The CDR3 bases are TGTGCCAGCAGCTGGCGGGCTACCTCTTCCTCTGGAAACACCATATATTTT. Residues: CASSWRATSSSGNTIYF. The chain employs TRBV5-8 and TRBJ1-3, with no clear D. The CDR3 is made up of 17 amino acids. Germline lookup yields CDR1 SGHTS and CDR2 YDEGEE. Trimming pared 3 bases from V and 0 bases from J, leaving 16 bases between.

The chain has TRBV6-2 or TRBV6-3 and TRBJ2-1; 9 bases agree with TRBD1. The CDR3 loop spans 17 amino acids. With 5 bases clipped from V and 4 bases from J, the junction kept 12 bases outside the gene matches. Per germline, CDR1 MNHEY and CDR2 SVGEGT. This chain's CDR3 is CASSGRDRATLYNEQFF. The DNA for the CDR3 is TGTGCCAGCAGTGGCCGGGACAGGGCTACTTTGTACAATGAGCAGTTCTTC.

In its sample, this clone was seen many times. This rearrangement joins TRBV29-1 to TRBJ1-2; weak D call: TRBD1 (5 bases). Germline assignment: CDR1 SQVTM and CDR2 ANQGSEA. CDR3 length equals 19 residues. Trimming took off 1 base at V and 4 bases at J, with 28 bases between the two ends. The CDR3 coding sequence is TGCAGCGTTGAAGGCCTGGAGTGGGTTGAAAACAGGAAGTCCTATGGCTACACCTTC. Its protein is CSVEGLEWVENRKSYGYTF.

This clone showed up just a few times. This sequence joins TRBV6-6 and TRBJ1-5, with 10 bases identical to TRBD1. Germline assignment: CDR1 MNHNY and CDR2 SVGAGI (reference sequence). This CDR3 has 16 residues. J lost 8 bases, V lost 1 base, and 8 bases had no gene match. CDR3 sequence reads: CASSYLSRQGAKPQHF. CDR3 DNA sequence: TGTGCCAGCAGTTACTTGAGTCGACAGGGGGCGAAGCCCCAGCATTTT.

This clone was seen a single time. The genes are TRBV7-8 and TRBJ2-1; a weak D match, TRBD2 (6 bases). The CDR3 length is 15 residues. Germline CDR1 SGHVS, CDR2 FQNEAQ. V gave up 0 bases and J gave up 7 bases, with 13 bases separating them. The CDR3 protein is CASSLAWRGDNEQFF. In DNA form, the CDR3 reads TGTGCCAGCAGCTTAGCGTGGAGGGGTGATAATGAGCAGTTCTTC.

The J gene is TRBJ1-6, the V gene TRBV28; D is uncertain. Germline V gives CDR1 MDHEN, CDR2 SYDVKM. V was pared by 6 bases and J by 8 bases, with 14 bases between. The CDR3 consists of 14 residues. The chain's CDR3 is CASSGVDPDSPLHF. DNA of the CDR3: TGTGCCAGCAGCGGGGTGGATCCCGATTCACCCCTCCACTTT.

This clone was seen ten or more times. The chain is built from TRBV4-2 and TRBJ1-4; a weak D match, TRBD1 (5 bases). Per germline, CDR1 LGHNA and CDR2 YNFKEQ. The CDR3 has 13 residues. The V gene lost 0 bases and the J gene lost 10 bases, with 9 bases spanning the gap. The CDR3 sequence: CASSQEGGGKLFF. CDR3 DNA sequence: TGTGCCAGCAGCCAAGAGGGGGGGGGAAAACTGTTTTTT.

The J gene is TRBJ2-1, the V gene TRBV24-1; 8 nucleotides align to TRBD2. Germline CDR1 is KGHDR and CDR2 is SFDVKD. The CDR3 totals 16 residues. Unmatched junction bases numbered 14, after V lost 7 bases and J lost 7 bases. The CDR3, as DNA: TGTGCCACCAGCGGCAGCGGGACTAGTTTTAGGAATGAGCAGTTCTTC. Its protein is CATSGSGTSFRNEQFF.